This is a list of T cell receptor beta chains from one sample in a study of blood T cell repertoires in COVID-19. Using immunoSEQ multiplex PCR, the repertoire was profiled, and TCRdb retains in-frame clones only, with some absent. The table shows more than 200,000 clones, with around 84% occurring only once. The sequenced sample was peripheral blood. The receptors shown here come from a man older than 75 with acute or convalescent COVID-19. The CDR3 runs from the conserved cysteine through the conserved F or W. The D gene is left open where the match is weak. Clone size appears in some rows only: once, few, many, or a class for an expanded clone.

j_call,clone_size,d_call,v_call,cdr3_nt,cdr3_aa
TRBJ2-1,-,TRBD2,TRBV7-3,TGTGCCAGCAGCGCCCTGGGGGGGAGTGCTCCTAATGAGCAGTTCTTC,CASSALGGSAPNEQFF
TRBJ1-5,-,TRBD1,TRBV28,TGTGCCAGCAGTAACCCCGGGACAGGGCCTGGGAGGCCCCAGCATTTT,CASSNPGTGPGRPQHF
TRBJ2-1,-,TRBD2,TRBV5-1,TGCGCCAGCAGCCAACCAAAAGCAGCGGGAGGAAGCAATGAGCAGTTCTTC,CASSQPKAAGGSNEQFF
TRBJ2-3,-,TRBD2,TRBV6-6,TGTGCCAGCAGTCCCCGGACTAGTCGTGACACAGATACGCAGTATTTT,CASSPRTSRDTDTQYF
TRBJ2-1,-,-,TRBV7-2,TGTGCCAGCAGCTTAGCAGCGTGGGGACAACAGTTCTTC,CASSLAAWGQQFF
TRBJ2-3,-,TRBD2,TRBV6-1,TGTGCCAGCAGTGAACGGTCCCTAGCGGGGGGGGCCACAGATACGCAGTATTTT,CASSERSLAGGATDTQYF
TRBJ1-2,-,-,TRBV5-1,TGCGCCAGCAGCAGAGACAGTCTAGCTAACTATGGCTACACCTTC,CASSRDSLANYGYTF
TRBJ2-3,-,TRBD2,TRBV7-6,TGTGCCAGCAGCTTAGGGACCGGGGGGAGCACAGATACGCAGTATTTT,CASSLGTGGSTDTQYF
TRBJ1-6,-,-,TRBV7-2,TGTGCCAGCAGCTTAGGGGCCCCCGACACTGCGTATTCACCCCTCCACTTT,CASSLGAPDTAYSPLHF
TRBJ2-3,few,-,TRBV20-1,TGCAGTGCTAGTAACAGCAAAACTAGCACAGATACGCAGTATTTT,CSASNSKTSTDTQYF
TRBJ2-7,-,TRBD2,TRBV6-5,TGTGCCAGCAGATGGACTAGTACGGCTTACGAGCAGTACTTC,CASRWTSTAYEQYF
TRBJ1-5,-,TRBD1,TRBV29-1,TGCAGCGTTTGGGACAGGGAAGGCCAGCCCCAGCATTTT,CSVWDREGQPQHF
TRBJ2-3,-,-,TRBV11-3,TGTGCCAGCAGCTTATCGGGCACAGATACGCAGTATTTT,CASSLSGTDTQYF
TRBJ2-3,-,-,TRBV7-2,TGTGCCAGCAGCTTAGAGGGGGTGGGGACAGATACGCAGTATTTT,CASSLEGVGTDTQYF
TRBJ2-1,-,TRBD2,TRBV14,TGTGCCAGCAGCCAAGGGACTAGCCGCTACAATGAGCAGTTCTTC,CASSQGTSRYNEQFF
TRBJ1-2,-,TRBD1,TRBV28,TGTGCCAGCAGTCTCACAGGGGGCTATGGCTACACCTTC,CASSLTGGYGYTF
TRBJ1-1,-,-,TRBV18,TGTGCCAGCTCACCACGACGAAGAGAGGACACTGAAGCTTTCTTT,CASSPRRREDTEAFF
TRBJ2-2,-,TRBD2,TRBV12-5,TGTGCTAGTGGTTTGTCCTCCGGGACTAGCCTCCCGAGTGGGGGGGAGCTGTTTTTT,CASGLSSGTSLPSGGELFF
TRBJ2-7,-,TRBD1,TRBV2,TGTGCCAGCAGAAAGGGGGCGGGCTACGAGCAGTACTTC,CASRKGAGYEQYF
TRBJ2-3,-,-,TRBV6-5,TGTGCCAGCAGTAGGACTAGCACAGATACGCAGTATTTT,CASSRTSTDTQYF
TRBJ2-1,-,-,TRBV7-2,TGTGCCAGCAGCTTGCGTCTGCACAATGAGCAGTTCTTC,CASSLRLHNEQFF
TRBJ1-6,-,-,TRBV7-2,TGTGCCAGCAGCTTAGCGGGTCCTCGGGGGTCGGATAATTCACCCCTCCACTTT,CASSLAGPRGSDNSPLHF
TRBJ2-1,once,TRBD1,TRBV14,TGTGCCAGCAGTGACAGGGGCCCAGTCTCCTACAATGAGCAGTTCTTC,CASSDRGPVSYNEQFF
TRBJ2-1,-,-,TRBV28,TGTGCCAGCAGTTTTGTAGGGGTCAATGCGGGGTTCTCCTACAATGAGCAGTTCTTC,CASSFVGVNAGFSYNEQFF
TRBJ2-3,-,TRBD2,TRBV29-1,TGCAGCGTTGAAACCTCTAGCGGGGGCACAGATACGCAGTATTTT,CSVETSSGGTDTQYF
TRBJ2-2,few,-,TRBV6-1,TGTGCCAGCAGTGAAAGTGGGAGAGGCCTCACCGGGGAGCTGTTTTTT,CASSESGRGLTGELFF
TRBJ1-2,-,TRBD1,TRBV2,TGTGCCAGCAGCCCTGGACAGGGGGCGAATGGCTACACCTTC,CASSPGQGANGYTF
TRBJ2-7,-,TRBD1,TRBV20-1,TGCAGTGCTAGTAAGGGACAGGGGCCCTACGAGCAGTACTTC,CSASKGQGPYEQYF
TRBJ2-7,-,TRBD1,TRBV19,TGTGCCAGTAGCAACGCCGGGACAGGGCTTGCCGAGCAGTACTTC,CASSNAGTGLAEQYF
TRBJ1-4,-,TRBD1,TRBV30,TGTGCCTGGAGTAAACAGGGGGCGTCGGAAAAACTGTTTTTT,CAWSKQGASEKLFF
TRBJ2-7,-,TRBD2,TRBV18,TGTGCCAGCTCACCGCCGGGTGCTAGCGGGCCCCTTTTCGAGCAGTACTTC,CASSPPGASGPLFEQYF
TRBJ2-7,-,-,TRBV29-1,TGCAGCGTTGTGGTAACGGCAGGGGTCCGCTACGAGCAGTACTTC,CSVVVTAGVRYEQYF
TRBJ2-2,-,-,TRBV24-1,TGTGCCACCAGTTCCCGGACAGCGAACACCGGGGAGCTGTTTTTT,CATSSRTANTGELFF
TRBJ2-5,-,-,TRBV24-1,TGTGCCACCAGTGATCCCAATGACAGAGATACCCAGTACTTC,CATSDPNDRDTQYF
TRBJ1-1,-,-,TRBV11-2,TGTGCCAGCAGCATATCTCCGGGGGAAGGAGCTTTCTTT,CASSISPGEGAFF
TRBJ2-3,once,-,TRBV7-9,TGTGCCAGCAGCCCCGGGACTCTCAATGGAGATACGCAGTATTTT,CASSPGTLNGDTQYF
TRBJ1-1,-,TRBD1,TRBV5-1,TGCGCCAGCAGCTCTGAGACAGGGTTGAACACTGAAGCTTTCTTT,CASSSETGLNTEAFF
TRBJ1-4,-,TRBD1,TRBV30,TGTGCCTGGAGTTCCCCGAGGACAGGTCCGCATGAAAAACTGTTTTTT,CAWSSPRTGPHEKLFF
TRBJ1-2,-,TRBD1,TRBV7-6,TGTGCCAGCAGCCCATATATACAGGGGGTAGCTGGCTACACCTTC,CASSPYIQGVAGYTF
TRBJ2-5,once,TRBD2,TRBV7-2,TGTGCCAGCAGCCCGGGACTACCCCGGCTGATCCAGTACTTC,CASSPGLPRLIQYF
TRBJ2-7,-,TRBD1,TRBV15,TGTGCCACCAGACAGGGGGCTGGCGAGCAGTACTTC,CATRQGAGEQYF
TRBJ2-3,-,TRBD2,TRBV6-5,TGTGCCAGCAGGTCCAGCGGGAGGGCAACAGATACGCAGTATTTT,CASRSSGRATDTQYF
TRBJ2-2,few,-,TRBV5-4,TGTGCCAGCAGCTTGGGGTCCCAGGAGGACACCGGGGAGCTGTTTTTT,CASSLGSQEDTGELFF
TRBJ1-6,-,-,TRBV14,TGTGCCAGCAGCCTGCAGGGATGGAATTCACCCCTCCACTTT,CASSLQGWNSPLHF
TRBJ2-7,-,-,TRBV19,TGTGCCAGTAGTGGCGAGGTTAAAGCATTCTACGAGCAGTACTTC,CASSGEVKAFYEQYF
TRBJ1-2,once,-,TRBV7-8,TGTGCCAGCAGCTTACTCCCTCAGGTCTATGGCTACACCTTC,CASSLLPQVYGYTF
TRBJ2-3,-,-,TRBV14,TGTGCCAGCAGCCAACTCGGGGGAGGTACAGATACGCAGTATTTT,CASSQLGGGTDTQYF
TRBJ1-1,-,-,TRBV27,TGTGCCAGCAGTTTCCGGTTGGGGAGCACTGAAGCTTTCTTT,CASSFRLGSTEAFF
TRBJ1-1,-,-,TRBV11-3,TGTGCCAGCAGCCTAGGAGGCAGCAACACTGAAGCTTTCTTT,CASSLGGSNTEAFF
TRBJ1-4,-,-,TRBV24-1,TGTGCCACCAGTGATGGGGGGTTTGATGAAAAACTGTTTTTT,CATSDGGFDEKLFF
TRBJ2-3,-,TRBD2,TRBV19,TGTGCCAGTAGTATCGGGTGGGGGAGGGCCCCCACAGATACGCAGTATTTT,CASSIGWGRAPTDTQYF
TRBJ2-1,-,TRBD1,TRBV11-1,TGTGCCAGCAGCGAACAGGGGGCATACAATGAGCAGTTCTTC,CASSEQGAYNEQFF
TRBJ1-5,-,-,TRBV7-2,TGTGCCAGCAGTCTCCAGGGTGCGGGCAATCAGCCCCAGCATTTT,CASSLQGAGNQPQHF
TRBJ2-6,-,-,TRBV6-2/TRBV6-3,TGTGCCAGCAGTTACCAGGGGCCTGGGGCCAACGTCCTGACTTTC,CASSYQGPGANVLTF
TRBJ1-5,once,TRBD1,TRBV2,TGTGCCAGCGGGGGACAGGGCCAAGAGGGGCCCCAGCATTTT,CASGGQGQEGPQHF
TRBJ1-5,-,-,TRBV6-4,TGTGCCAGCAGTGACTCTATCGAGTATCGGGATCAGCCCCAGCATTTT,CASSDSIEYRDQPQHF
TRBJ1-5,-,TRBD1,TRBV6-5,TGTGCCAGCACGTCGACAGGGAGCAATCAGCCCCAGCATTTT,CASTSTGSNQPQHF
TRBJ1-1,few,-,TRBV14,TGTGCCAGCAGCCCTTCGTTATTGAACACTGAAGCTTTCTTT,CASSPSLLNTEAFF
TRBJ2-7,-,TRBD1,TRBV6-5,TGTGCCAGCAGTCCAGGGACAGGGTCAAATTACGAGCAGTACTTC,CASSPGTGSNYEQYF
TRBJ2-5,-,-,TRBV2,TGTGCCAGCAGGAAAGGGAGTCCCCAAGAGACCCAGTACTTC,CASRKGSPQETQYF